This is a list of T cell receptor beta chains from one sample in a study of shared clonotypes between healthy human individuals. This table comes from immunoSEQ multiplex PCR, and its TCRdb copy is limited to in-frame clones, with some not included. Among roughly 1 million clones listed, more than 65% were seen once. The sequencing input was memory CD4+ T cells sorted from blood. These receptors were taken from a man younger than 35 in good health. Both conserved end residues are part of each CDR3. A D gene is named only where the DNA matches it firmly. Clone sizes are given selectively: once, few, many, or a class where the clone is expanded.

cdr3_aa cdr3_nt d_call cdr3_length j_call v_call clone_size
CASSLGAGANVLTF TGTGCCAGCAGCTTAGGAGCTGGGGCCAACGTCCTGACTTTC NA 14 TRBJ2-6 TRBV11-2 NA
CASSDPQPSGMFF TGCGCCAGCAGTGATCCCCAGCCTAGCGGTATGTTCTTC TRBD2 13 TRBJ2-1 TRBV10-2 NA
CASRQGRNTEAFF TGTGCCAGCCGACAGGGTCGAAACACTGAAGCTTTCTTT TRBD1 13 TRBJ1-1 TRBV18 NA
CASSYRDSFNQPQHF TGTGCCAGCAGTTACCGTGACAGCTTCAATCAGCCCCAGCATTTT NA 15 TRBJ1-5 TRBV6-6 NA
CASSLVGPPETQYF TGCGCCAGCAGCTTGGTGGGTCCGCCGGAGACCCAGTACTTC NA 14 TRBJ2-5 TRBV5-1 NA
CATSRPTSGAQDQQYF TGTGCCACCAGCAGACCCACTAGCGGGGCCCAGGACCAGCAGTACTTC TRBD2 16 TRBJ2-7 TRBV15 NA
CASSRSYEQYF TGTGCCAGCAGCCGATCCTACGAGCAGTACTTC NA 11 TRBJ2-7 TRBV5-6 NA
CASGEMNTEAFF TGTGCCTCAGGGGAAATGAACACTGAAGCTTTCTTT NA 12 TRBJ1-1 TRBV10-3 NA
CSVERGRSTEAFF TGCAGCGTTGAAAGGGGCCGCAGCACTGAAGCTTTCTTT NA 13 TRBJ1-1 TRBV29-1 NA
CASGLGQKTSTDTQYF TGTGCTAGTGGTTTGGGGCAGAAAACTAGCACAGATACGCAGTATTTT NA 16 TRBJ2-3 TRBV12-5 NA
CASSLEWRQGDYTF TGTGCCAGCAGCTTAGAATGGCGACAGGGAGACTACACCTTC TRBD1 14 TRBJ1-2 TRBV7-9 NA
CASSLVTEKLFF TGTGCCAGCAGCTTAGTGACAGAAAAACTGTTTTTT NA 12 TRBJ1-4 TRBV7-2 few
CASSLAQIPDTQYF TGCGCCAGCAGCTTGGCACAAATCCCAGATACGCAGTATTTT NA 14 TRBJ2-3 TRBV5-1 NA
CASTGGLATETQYF TGTGCCAGCACGGGGGGCCTAGCGACGGAGACCCAGTACTTC NA 14 TRBJ2-5 TRBV7-2 NA
CASSPGQAYSEAFF TGTGCCAGTAGCCCTGGACAGGCCTACTCTGAAGCTTTCTTT TRBD1 14 TRBJ1-1 TRBV19 NA
CASRKKDRGAYEQYF TGTGCCAGCAGGAAAAAAGACAGGGGAGCCTACGAGCAGTACTTC TRBD1 15 TRBJ2-7 TRBV6-5 NA
CASSNQPFSTNEKLFF TGTGCCAGCAGCAATCAGCCTTTTTCAACTAATGAAAAACTGTTTTTT NA 16 TRBJ1-4 TRBV7-9 NA
CASSESPGPSGADTQYF TGCGCCAGCAGTGAGTCCCCCGGGCCGTCAGGTGCGGATACGCAGTATTTT NA 17 TRBJ2-3 TRBV10-2 NA
CASSGGSSSYNEQFF TGTGCCAGCAGTGGAGGGTCCAGCTCCTACAATGAGCAGTTCTTC NA 15 TRBJ2-1 TRBV2 NA
CASSIDGTGTYGYTF TGTGCCAGCAGCATAGACGGGACAGGGACCTATGGCTACACCTTC TRBD1 15 TRBJ1-2 TRBV5-5 once
CASSVDRGTYRGNQPQHF TGTGCCAGTAGTGTAGACAGGGGGACGTATCGGGGCAATCAGCCCCAGCATTTT TRBD1 18 TRBJ1-5 TRBV19 NA
CSVLGRGETQYF TGCAGCGTTTTGGGCCGCGGGGAGACCCAGTACTTC NA 12 TRBJ2-5 TRBV29-1 NA
CASSSGSGKSTDTQYF TGTGCCAGCAGCTCAGGCAGCGGGAAAAGCACAGATACGCAGTATTTT TRBD2 16 TRBJ2-3 TRBV11-2 NA
CASSSGTGVTNTEAFF TGTGCCAGCTCATCCGGGACAGGGGTGACCAACACTGAAGCTTTCTTT TRBD1 16 TRBJ1-1 TRBV18 NA
CASSSYTDTQYF TGTGCCAGCAGTTCCTACACAGATACGCAGTATTTT NA 12 TRBJ2-3 TRBV6-5 NA
CASSQVDSTDTQYF TGCGCCAGCAGCCAAGTCGACAGCACAGATACGCAGTATTTT NA 14 TRBJ2-3 TRBV4-1 NA
CASSEGRGAYNEQFF TGTGCCAGCAGTGAAGGGCGGGGGGCCTACAATGAGCAGTTCTTC TRBD2 15 TRBJ2-1 TRBV2 NA
CASSVGVFPYEQYF TGTGCCAGCAGTGTAGGGGTCTTTCCCTACGAGCAGTACTTC NA 14 TRBJ2-7 TRBV25-1 NA
CASSVGNSNQPQHF TGTGCCAGCAGTGTGGGAAATAGCAATCAGCCCCAGCATTTT NA 14 TRBJ1-5 TRBV6-1 NA
CSVEGASYGYTF TGCAGCGTTGAAGGGGCTTCCTATGGCTACACCTTC NA 12 TRBJ1-2 TRBV29-1 NA
CASSARPGERTNEKLFF TGTGCCAGCAGCGCTCGTCCAGGGGAGCGGACTAATGAAAAACTGTTTTTT NA 17 TRBJ1-4 TRBV9 NA
CASSQELDQPQHF TGCGCCAGCAGCCAGGAGCTCGATCAGCCCCAGCATTTT NA 13 TRBJ1-5 TRBV5-1 NA
CASSEQKIWDRATKNIQYF TGCGCCAGCAGCGAACAAAAAATATGGGACAGGGCTACCAAAAACATTCAGTACTTC TRBD1 19 TRBJ2-4 TRBV5-1 NA
CASSGPATNEKLFF TGTGCCAGCAGTGGCCCAGCAACTAATGAAAAACTGTTTTTT NA 14 TRBJ1-4 TRBV2 NA
CASSLRGGDREETQYF TGTGCCAGCAGCCTTCGCGGGGGGGATCGTGAGGAGACCCAGTACTTC TRBD2 16 TRBJ2-5 TRBV7-6 few
CASSPLGQGASGANVLTF TGTGCCAGCAGCCCCCTAGGGCAGGGGGCTTCTGGGGCCAACGTCCTGACTTTC TRBD1 18 TRBJ2-6 TRBV11-2 NA
CASSVGDLSGNTIYF TGTGCCAGCAGCGTCGGGGACCTCTCTGGAAACACCATATATTTT NA 15 TRBJ1-3 TRBV9 NA
CASTTTGVNNQPQHF TGTGCCAGCACTACGACAGGGGTGAACAATCAGCCCCAGCATTTT TRBD1 15 TRBJ1-5 TRBV28 NA
CASRGRDNQPQHF TGTGCCAGCAGAGGACGTGACAATCAGCCCCAGCATTTT NA 13 TRBJ1-5 TRBV6-6 NA
CASRAGGNSPLHF TGTGCCAGCCGGGCAGGGGGCAATTCACCCCTCCACTTT TRBD1 13 TRBJ1-6 TRBV6-4 few
CASSRNPTSGTLLSGANVLTF TGTGCCAGTAGTAGGAATCCAACTAGCGGGACCCTTCTCTCTGGGGCCAACGTCCTGACTTTC TRBD2 21 TRBJ2-6 TRBV19 NA
CAWGGLAGVDNEQFF TGTGCCTGGGGGGGGCTAGCGGGAGTAGACAATGAGCAGTTCTTC TRBD2 15 TRBJ2-1 TRBV30 NA
CASRAGSPGNTIYF TGTGCCAGCAGAGCAGGTAGCCCCGGAAACACCATATATTTT NA 14 TRBJ1-3 TRBV7-2 NA
CASSASIYGYTF TGTGCCAGCAGTGCATCGATCTATGGCTACACCTTC NA 12 TRBJ1-2 TRBV6-1 few
CASSLSTRTGGLWETQYF TGCGCCAGCAGCTTGTCCACCCGGACAGGGGGCTTGTGGGAGACCCAGTACTTC TRBD1 18 TRBJ2-5 TRBV5-1 NA
CASSPHPYSPLHF TGTGCCAGCAGTCCCCATCCCTATTCACCCCTCCACTTT NA 13 TRBJ1-6 TRBV28 NA
CASSLGRAYSYNEQFF TGTGCCAGCAGTTTAGGCAGGGCTTACTCCTACAATGAGCAGTTCTTC NA 16 TRBJ2-1 TRBV27 NA
CASSWTSGGAKYF TGTGCCAGCTCTTGGACTAGCGGGGGGGCCAAGTATTTT TRBD2 13 TRBJ2-3 TRBV11-3 NA
CASSAHRDNPEAFF TGTGCCAGCAGCGCCCACCGGGACAACCCTGAAGCTTTCTTT NA 14 TRBJ1-1 TRBV14 NA
CASSFSGSSYEQFF TGTGCCAGCAGTTTTAGCGGGAGTAGCTATGAGCAGTTCTTC TRBD2 14 TRBJ2-1 TRBV2 NA
CASSLGPRYEQYF TGTGCCAGCAGCTTGGGACCCCGTTACGAGCAGTACTTC NA 13 TRBJ2-7 TRBV5-5 NA
CASSKPGIHEAFF TGTGCCAGCAGCAAACCGGGCATCCATGAAGCTTTCTTT NA 13 TRBJ1-1 TRBV6-6 NA
CASSVGTRNGEQYF TGTGCCAGCAGCGTAGGGACTAGAAACGGTGAGCAGTACTTC TRBD2 14 TRBJ2-7 TRBV9 NA